The clone carrying this T cell receptor beta chain has just a few counts. Its antigen is undetermined. Naive CD8 cells lacked CD45RO and underwent positive selection for CCR7, leaving out terminally differentiated effector memory CD45RA+ cells. This entry comes from a study of shared clonotypes between healthy human individuals. The overall study: Used for every donor were three CD4 naive, three CD4 memory, two CD8 naive and one CD8 memory plate.

Assay: immunoSEQ multiplex PCR; the TCRdb copy retains only in-frame clones and omits some. The repertoire holds millions of clones, with about 95% as singletons. General study results and limits: The generation probabilities recorded for non-shared clonotypes fell below those of clonotypes shared by all four donors. Sequencing depth was expected to influence donor clonotype sharing.

The CDR3 is 15 amino acids. The germline V gene encodes CDR1 KGHSH and CDR2 LQKENI. The ends lost 6 bases at V and 7 bases at J; junction bases unmatched: 7. The sequencing sample was made of naive CD8+ T cells sorted from blood. The chain joins TRBV18 to TRBJ1-6, with TRBD1 matching 9 bases. The TCR originated in a man aged 18 to 30 in good health. The CDR3 loop is CASSRDRVVNSPLHF. The CDR3 DNA is TGTGCCAGCTCCCGGGACAGGGTGGTGAATTCACCCCTCCACTTT.